Shown below are 21 T cell receptor beta chains from a single sample sequenced in a study of radiation and T cells in renal cell carcinoma. Sequencing was performed with immunoSEQ multiplex PCR; in TCRdb, only in-frame clones are kept and a portion is missing. The table lists about 65,000 clones, roughly 72% of them singletons, with roughly 7.4% in the top ten. Time point in this sample: blood 2 weeks post-SBRT. Treatment noted: 15 Gy SBRT to primary tumor, nephrectomy 4 weeks later. Sequenced material: blood, taken from a patient whose treatment included radiotherapy and nephrectomy. The receptors originated from a man between 60 and 70 years old with renal cell carcinoma.

V usage is TRBV7-9 and J usage is TRBJ2-3; 13 bases line up with TRBD2. CDR3 length: 16 amino acids. V shed 5 bases and J 5 bases; nucleotides not matched to a gene: 7. Germline lookup yields CDR1 SEHNR and CDR2 FQNEAQ (reference sequence). The CDR3 sequence: CASSELAGGPVDTQYF. The CDR3 DNA reads TGTGCCAGCAGCGAACTAGCGGGAGGGCCGGTAGATACGCAGTATTTT.

This chain links TRBV28 with TRBJ1-2, with a tentative D call TRBD1 (5 bases). Trimming stripped 7 bases from V and 8 bases from J, with 17 bases between. The CDR3 spans 13 residues. Germline CDR1 is MDHEN and CDR2 is SYDVKM. CDR3 nucleotide sequence: TGTGCCAGCACCTCTTTCGGGGCCAACGGCTACACCTTC. The encoded protein is CASTSFGANGYTF.

DNA for the CDR3: TGTGCCAGCAGGCCCGGGACTAGCGGGTTGAATGAGCAGTTCTTC. It codes for CASRPGTSGLNEQFF. V usage is TRBV7-6 and J usage is TRBJ2-1; 12 bases are a match to TRBD2. This CDR3 is built from 15 residues. Germline CDR1 reads SGHVS; CDR2 reads FNYEAQ. V was clipped by 6 bases and J by 7 bases; unmatched bases: 7.

V gene TRBV5-1 combines with J gene TRBJ2-1; TRBD2 matches at 7 bases. Per germline, CDR1 SGHRS and CDR2 YFSETQ. Unmatched junction bases numbered 11, after V lost 0 bases and J lost 2 bases. The CDR3 is made up of 18 amino acids. CDR3 region: CASSLGSSGMTAYNEQFF. CDR3 bases: TGCGCCAGCAGCTTGGGGTCCAGCGGGATGACGGCCTACAATGAGCAGTTCTTC. Supplemented by reference TRBV5-1 and TRBJ2-1, the full variable domain reads KAGVTQTPRYLIKTRGQQVTLSCSPISGHRSVSWYQQTPGQGLQFLFEYFSETQRNKGNFPGRFSGRQFSNSRSEMNVSTLELGDSALYLCASSLGSSGMTAYNEQFFGPGTRLTVL.

The genes are TRBV7-9 and TRBJ1-1; no clear D gene. The germline CDR1 and CDR2 sequences are SEHNR and FQNEAQ (reference sequence). The CDR3 loop spans 13 amino acids. With 5 bases removed from V and 1 base from J, the gap between germline ends came to 8 bases. For the CDR3, the DNA is TGTGCCAGCAGCCCTAGACAGAACACTGAAGCTTTCTTT. Residues: CASSPRQNTEAFF.

V gene TRBV28 combines with J gene TRBJ2-3, with TRBD2 identical over 11 bases. The V segment lost 6 bases and the J segment 3 bases; nucleotides outside the gene matches: 8. The CDR3 length is 16 residues. Germline V CDR1 and CDR2: MDHEN, SYDVKM. The CDR3 nucleotides are TGTGCCAGCAGCCCCCCGACTAGCGGGATGACAGATACGCAGTATTTT. Translated, it gives CASSPPTSGMTDTQYF.

The chain employs TRBV9 and TRBJ2-5, with D possibly being TRBD1 (7 bases). The V and J ends lost 0 bases and 1 base respectively, with 13 bases between them. Germline V gene data show CDR1 as SGDLS and CDR2 as YYNGEE. CDR3 length: 16 amino acids. The CDR3 nucleotides read TGTGCCAGCAGCGTAGCGCGGGACAGAGGCCAAGAGACCCAGTACTTC. Translation gives CASSVARDRGQETQYF.

V usage is TRBV2 and J usage is TRBJ2-3; TRBD2 aligns across 9 bases. The CDR3 is 14 amino acids. The V and J ends lost 6 bases and 2 bases, in that order; junction bases with no gene match: 3. Germline lookup yields CDR1 SNHLY and CDR2 FYNNEI. CDR3 sequence (DNA): TGTGCCAGCAGGGCTAGCGGGACCACAGATACGCAGTATTTT. Protein sequence: CASRASGTTDTQYF.

The genes are TRBV11-2 and TRBJ2-5; a weak D match, TRBD1 (6 bases). Germline values: CDR1 SGHAT, CDR2 FQNNGV. The CDR3 covers 14 residues. V lost 5 bases and J 5 bases, leaving 15 bases between the germline ends. CDR3 amino acids: CASSVLGAGETQYF. The CDR3 bases are TGTGCCAGCAGCGTGTTGGGGGCAGGCGAGACCCAGTACTTC. Filled out from reference TRBV11-2 and TRBJ2-5, the complete variable domain reads EAGVAQSPRYKIIEKRQSVAFWCNPISGHATLYWYQQILGQGPKLLIQFQNNGVVDDSQLPKDRFSAERLKGVDSTLKIQPAKLEDSAVYLCASSVLGAGETQYFGPGTRLLVL.

The chain combines TRBV5-1 with TRBJ2-1, with 8 bases identical to TRBD2. Germline V lookup: CDR1 SGHRS, CDR2 YFSETQ. This CDR3 is 16 amino acids long. V lost 2 bases and J lost 9; bases outside the gene matches: 13. The CDR3 region is CASSFSRTGGLGEQFF. CDR3 nucleotide sequence: TGCGCCAGCAGCTTCAGTAGGACGGGGGGGCTCGGTGAGCAGTTCTTC.

The chain recombines TRBV19 with TRBJ1-2; 10 bases fit TRBD1. Germline assignment: CDR1 LNHDA and CDR2 SQIVND (reference sequence). V lost 2 bases to trimming and J lost 8 bases; unmatched junction nucleotides: 8. This CDR3 contains 15 residues. This chain's CDR3 is CASSIQGQGSRGYTF. CDR3 DNA: TGTGCCAGTAGTATACAGGGACAGGGGAGCAGGGGCTACACCTTC.

The rearrangement uses TRBV5-4 and TRBJ2-7; 7 bases fit TRBD1. CDR1 is SGHNT and CDR2 is YYREEE in the germline V gene (reference sequence). This CDR3 is built from 16 residues. The junction had 12 bases not matched to a gene; V was cut back by 4 bases and J by 2 bases. This CDR3 is CASSRAGTALTYEQYF. The CDR3 nucleotides read TGTGCCAGCAGCCGAGCCGGGACAGCCTTAACCTACGAGCAGTACTTC.

The J gene is TRBJ2-1, the V gene TRBV7-8, with unresolved D. The V end lost 2 bases, the J end lost 5 bases, and 16 bases lay between the germline ends. The germline CDR1 and CDR2 sequences are SGHVS and FQNEAQ. This CDR3 region has 16 residues. The CDR3 is CASSLMARSNNNEQFF. The CDR3 DNA sequence: TGTGCCAGCAGCTTAATGGCGCGGAGTAACAACAATGAGCAGTTCTTC.

The chain recombines TRBV12-5 with TRBJ1-5, with 9 bases fitting TRBD1. The germline CDR1 and CDR2 sequences are LGHNT and FRNRAP. The CDR3 is 14 amino acids. Unmatched junction bases numbered 5, after V lost 6 bases and J lost 5 bases. In DNA, the CDR3 is TGTGCTAGTGGCCTGGGACAGGGACATCAGCCCCAGCATTTT. Protein sequence: CASGLGQGHQPQHF. Full variable domain (remainder filled in from reference TRBV12-5 and TRBJ1-5): DARVTQTPRHKVTEMGQEVTMRCQPILGHNTVFWYRQTMMQGLELLAYFRNRAPLDDSGMPKDRFSAEMPDATLATLKIQPSEPRDSAVYFCASGLGQGHQPQHFGDGTRLSIL.

Here the CDR3 DNA reads TGTGCCAGTAGCCCGGACAAGAGCTCTGGAAACACCATATATTTT. It encodes CASSPDKSSGNTIYF. The V gene is TRBV19, the J gene TRBJ1-3; the D gene is possibly TRBD1 (5 bases). Germline assignment: CDR1 LNHDA and CDR2 SQIVND (reference sequence). Trimming took 6 bases from V and 0 from J, leaving 12 bases between them. This CDR3 is 15 amino acids long.

The chain uses TRBV7-2 and TRBJ2-3; 7 nucleotides agree with TRBD2. CDR3 length: 14 residues. The germline gives CDR1 SGHTA, CDR2 FQGNSA. The junction had 4 bases not matched to a gene; V was cut back by 6 bases and J by 1 base. CDR3 region: CASRLARGTDTQYF. CDR3 nucleotides: TGTGCCAGCAGACTAGCGAGGGGCACAGATACGCAGTATTTT.

The V gene is TRBV6-4, the J gene TRBJ2-1, with 8 nucleotides matching TRBD2. Trimming at V came to 5 bases and at J to 1 base, leaving 10 bases not matched to a gene. The CDR3 has 17 amino acids. Germline-derived CDR1 and CDR2 are MRHNA and SNTAGT. CDR3 sequence: CASSPLPGGNSYNEQFF. The CDR3 DNA sequence: TGTGCCAGCAGTCCTTTGCCGGGGGGGAATTCCTACAATGAGCAGTTCTTC.

The chain has TRBV2 and TRBJ2-7; D could derive from TRBD1 or TRBD2 (5 bases each). Trimming pared 4 bases from V and 8 bases from J, leaving 15 bases between. CDR3 length equals 13 residues. In germline, CDR1 is SNHLY, CDR2 FYNNEI. In nucleotides, the CDR3 is TGTGCCAGCAGTGTCAGGGAGAACATTAAGCAGTACGTC. It encodes CASSVRENIKQYV.

The rearrangement links TRBV5-1 to TRBJ2-1; 7 positions agree with TRBD1. Looked up from germline, CDR1 is SGHRS and CDR2 is YFSETQ. Trimming took 4 bases from V and 8 from J; bases not matched to a gene: 9. This CDR3 comprises 14 residues. CDR3 loop: CASSLQGTVDEQFF. In DNA form, the CDR3 reads TGCGCCAGCAGCCTACAGGGGACGGTAGATGAGCAGTTCTTC.

In its sample, this clone was seen once. The rearrangement uses TRBV5-8 and TRBJ1-2; tentatively, D is TRBD1 (6 bases). Trimming shortened V by 4 bases and J by 6 bases, and 19 bases separated the two germline ends. From germline, CDR1 is SGHTS and CDR2 YDEGEE. The CDR3 is made up of 15 amino acids. DNA of the CDR3: TGTGCCAGCAGCGCATATAAGACAGGCCGAGATGGCTACACCTTC. This gives the protein CASSAYKTGRDGYTF.

This clone was observed a single time. This chain joins TRBV19 and TRBJ1-2; weak D call: TRBD1 (5 bases). CDR1 is LNHDA and CDR2 is SQIVND in the germline V gene (reference sequence). V shed 8 bases and J shed 4 bases, with 14 bases lying between them. The CDR3 length is 13 residues. The CDR3: CASGRVPTYGYTF. The DNA for the CDR3 is TGTGCCAGTGGCAGGGTACCAACCTATGGCTACACCTTC.